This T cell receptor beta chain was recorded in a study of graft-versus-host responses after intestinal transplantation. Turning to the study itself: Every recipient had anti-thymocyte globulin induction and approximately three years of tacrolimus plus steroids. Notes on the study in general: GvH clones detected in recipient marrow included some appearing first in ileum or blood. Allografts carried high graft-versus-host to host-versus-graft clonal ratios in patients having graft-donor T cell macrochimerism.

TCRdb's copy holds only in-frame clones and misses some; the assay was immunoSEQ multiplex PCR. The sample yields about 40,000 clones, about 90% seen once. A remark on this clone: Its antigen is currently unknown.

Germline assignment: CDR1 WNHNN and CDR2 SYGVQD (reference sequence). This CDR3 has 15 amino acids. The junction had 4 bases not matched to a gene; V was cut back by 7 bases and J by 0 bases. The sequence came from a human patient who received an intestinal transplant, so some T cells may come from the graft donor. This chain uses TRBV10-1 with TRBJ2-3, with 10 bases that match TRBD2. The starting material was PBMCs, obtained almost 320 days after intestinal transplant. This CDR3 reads CASNQTSGSTDTQYF. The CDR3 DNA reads TGCGCCAGCAACCAGACTAGCGGGAGCACAGATACGCAGTATTTT.